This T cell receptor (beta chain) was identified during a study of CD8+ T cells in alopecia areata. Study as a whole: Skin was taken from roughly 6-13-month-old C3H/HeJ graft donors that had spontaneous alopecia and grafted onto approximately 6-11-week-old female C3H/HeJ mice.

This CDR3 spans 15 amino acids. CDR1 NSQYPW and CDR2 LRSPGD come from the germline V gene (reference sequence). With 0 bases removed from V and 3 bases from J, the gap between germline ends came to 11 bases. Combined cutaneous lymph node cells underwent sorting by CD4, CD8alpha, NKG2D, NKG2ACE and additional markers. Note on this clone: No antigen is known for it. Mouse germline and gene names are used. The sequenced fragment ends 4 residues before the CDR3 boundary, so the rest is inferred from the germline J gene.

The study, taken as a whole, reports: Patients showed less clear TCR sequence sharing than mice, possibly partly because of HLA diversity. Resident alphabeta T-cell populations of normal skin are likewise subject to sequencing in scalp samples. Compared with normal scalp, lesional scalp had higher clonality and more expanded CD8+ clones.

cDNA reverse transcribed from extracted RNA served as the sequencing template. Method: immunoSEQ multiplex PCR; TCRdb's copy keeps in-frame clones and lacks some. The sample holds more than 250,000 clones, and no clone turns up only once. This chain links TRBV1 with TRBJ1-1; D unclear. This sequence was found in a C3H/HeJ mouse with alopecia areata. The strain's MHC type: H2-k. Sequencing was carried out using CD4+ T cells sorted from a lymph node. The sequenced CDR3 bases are TGCACCTGCAGTGCAGATGGGGTTGGGGACACA. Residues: CTCSADGVGDT. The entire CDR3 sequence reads CTCSADGVGDTEVFF.